This is a list of T cell receptor beta chains from one sample in a study of blood T cells in healthy people across ages. TCRdb reprocessed the 5' RACE reads via MiXCR and lists one record per CDR3 protein. This table has roughly 1.5 million distinct CDR3 sequences, approximately 39% appearing once. The sequencing input was blood. The receptors were gathered from a woman under 30 in good health. Each CDR3 is given with its conserved first and last residue. A D gene is named only where the DNA matches it firmly. A clone size is listed for some rows: how often the clone was seen (once, few, many), or a class if it is expanded.

15	few	TRBV7-8	TRBD2	TRBJ2-1	CASSLGLAAINEQFF	TGTGCCAGCAGCTTGGGACTAGCGGCCATCAATGAGCAGTTCTTC
15	NA	TRBV4-3	TRBD1	TRBJ1-5	CASSPGTGRAQPQHF	TGCGCCAGCAGCCCTGGGACAGGGAGGGCTCAGCCCCAGCATTTT
14	once	TRBV12-3/TRBV12-4	TRBD2	TRBJ2-2	CASSMGLAAGELFF	TGTGCCAGCAGCATGGGACTAGCGGCCGGGGAGCTGTTTTTT
15	few	TRBV6-5	NA	TRBJ1-4	CASSYDTVSSEKLFF	TGTGCCAGCAGTTACGATACAGTATCCTCTGAAAAACTGTTTTTT
14	NA	TRBV2	TRBD2	TRBJ2-3	CASSERGRGDTQYF	TGTGCCAGCAGTGAACGAGGGAGGGGTGATACGCAGTATTTT
15	NA	TRBV18	NA	TRBJ1-5	CASSPTDGLNQPQHF	TGTGCCAGCTCACCAACGGACGGGCTGAATCAGCCCCAGCATTTT
15	NA	TRBV5-1	NA	TRBJ1-1	CASSLRTEPNTEAFF	TGCGCCAGCAGCCTTAGGACAGAACCAAACACTGAAGCTTTCTTT
15	once	TRBV7-2	NA	TRBJ2-1	CASSLAGGYGNEQFF	TGTGCCAGCAGCTTAGCGGGAGGATATGGCAATGAGCAGTTCTTC
15	many	TRBV4-2	TRBD1	TRBJ1-2	CASSLPGQGPYGYTF	TGTGCCAGCAGCCTTCCGGGACAGGGACCCTATGGCTACACCTTC
14	few	TRBV5-1	NA	TRBJ2-1	CASKEAGAYNEQFF	TGCGCCAGCAAGGAGGCGGGGGCTTACAATGAGCAGTTCTTC
16	NA	TRBV30	NA	TRBJ2-1	CAWSVGASEGYNEQFF	TGTGCCTGGAGTGTCGGTGCATCGGAGGGCTACAATGAGCAGTTCTTC
16	NA	TRBV27	TRBD2	TRBJ2-1	CASSLRRTSGGIEQFF	TGTGCCAGCAGTTTACGAAGAACTAGCGGGGGGATCGAGCAGTTCTTC
16	NA	TRBV13	NA	TRBJ1-1	CASSLGFGHGNTEAFF	TGTGCCAGCAGCTTAGGATTCGGGCATGGAAACACTGAAGCTTTCTTT
15	NA	TRBV5-1	TRBD1	TRBJ2-2	CASSAQGTSTGELFF	TGCGCCAGCAGCGCACAGGGGACGAGCACCGGGGAGCTGTTTTTT